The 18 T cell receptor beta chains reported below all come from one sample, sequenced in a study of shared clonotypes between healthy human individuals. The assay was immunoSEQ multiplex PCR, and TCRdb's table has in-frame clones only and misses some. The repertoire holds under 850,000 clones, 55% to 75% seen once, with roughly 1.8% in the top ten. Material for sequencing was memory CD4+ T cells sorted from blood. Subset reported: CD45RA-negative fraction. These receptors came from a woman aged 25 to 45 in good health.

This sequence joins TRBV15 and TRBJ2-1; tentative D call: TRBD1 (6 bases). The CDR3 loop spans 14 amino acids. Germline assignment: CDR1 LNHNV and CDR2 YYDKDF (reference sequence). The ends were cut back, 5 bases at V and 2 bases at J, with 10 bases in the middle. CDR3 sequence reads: CATSRRGTYNEQFF. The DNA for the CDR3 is TGTGCCACCAGCCGAAGGGGGACCTACAATGAGCAGTTCTTC.

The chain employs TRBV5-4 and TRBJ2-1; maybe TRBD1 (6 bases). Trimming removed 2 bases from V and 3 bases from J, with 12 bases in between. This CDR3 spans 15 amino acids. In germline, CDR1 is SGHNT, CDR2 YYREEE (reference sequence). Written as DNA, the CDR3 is TGTGCCAGCAGCTTAGGAAGACAGGACTACAATGAGCAGTTCTTC. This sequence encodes CASSLGRQDYNEQFF. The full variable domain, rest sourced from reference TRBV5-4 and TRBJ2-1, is ETGVTQSPTHLIKTRGQQVTLRCSSQSGHNTVSWYQQALGQGPQFIFQYYREEENGRGNFPPRFSGLQFPNYSSELNVNALELDDSALYLCASSLGRQDYNEQFFGPGTRLTVL.

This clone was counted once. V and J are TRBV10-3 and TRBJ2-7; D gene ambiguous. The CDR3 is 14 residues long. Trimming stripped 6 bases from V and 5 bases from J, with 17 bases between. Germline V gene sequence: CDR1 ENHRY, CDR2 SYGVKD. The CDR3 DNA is TGTGCCATCAGGAGGCCATCTCAATGGGACGAGCAGTACTTC. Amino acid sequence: CAIRRPSQWDEQYF.

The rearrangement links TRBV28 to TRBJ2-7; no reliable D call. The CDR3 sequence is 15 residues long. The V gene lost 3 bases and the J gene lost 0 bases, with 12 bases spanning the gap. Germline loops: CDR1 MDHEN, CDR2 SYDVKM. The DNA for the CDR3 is TGTGCCAGCAGTTTCGAAGGGCACGACTCCTACGAGCAGTACTTC. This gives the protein CASSFEGHDSYEQYF.

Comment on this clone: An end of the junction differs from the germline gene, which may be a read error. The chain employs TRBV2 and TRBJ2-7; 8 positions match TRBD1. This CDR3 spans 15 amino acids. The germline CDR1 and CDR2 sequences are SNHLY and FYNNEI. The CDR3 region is CASSVEQGVSNEQYF. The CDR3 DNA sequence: TGTGCCAGCAGCGTAGAACAGGGGGTCTCCAACGAGCAGTACTTC. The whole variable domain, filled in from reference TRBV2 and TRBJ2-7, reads EPEVTQTPSHQVTQMGQEVILRCVPISNHLYFYWYRQILGQKVEFLVSFYNNEISEKSEIFDDQFSVERPDGSNFTLKIRSTKLEDSAMYFCASSVEQGVSNEQYFGPGTRLTVT.

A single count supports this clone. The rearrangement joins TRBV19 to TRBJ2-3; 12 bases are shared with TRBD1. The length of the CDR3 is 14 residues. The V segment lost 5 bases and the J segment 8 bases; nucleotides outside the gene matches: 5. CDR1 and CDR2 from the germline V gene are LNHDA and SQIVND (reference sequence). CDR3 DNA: TGTGCCAGTAGTGGGGGACAGGGGGCTGGTACGCAGTATTTT. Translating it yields CASSGGQGAGTQYF.

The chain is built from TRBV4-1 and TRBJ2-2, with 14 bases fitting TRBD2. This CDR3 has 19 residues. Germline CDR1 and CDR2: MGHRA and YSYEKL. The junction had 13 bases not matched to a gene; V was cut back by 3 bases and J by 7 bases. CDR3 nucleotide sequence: TGCGCCAGCAGCCACCGCGGGACTAGCGGGAGCCTTAGTGGCGGGGAGCTGTTTTTT. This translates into CASSHRGTSGSLSGGELFF.

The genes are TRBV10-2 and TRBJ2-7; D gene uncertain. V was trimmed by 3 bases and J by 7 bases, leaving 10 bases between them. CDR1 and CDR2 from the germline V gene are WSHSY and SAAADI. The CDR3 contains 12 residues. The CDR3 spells CASSDPGREQYF. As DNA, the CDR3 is TGCGCCAGCAGTGATCCAGGTCGGGAGCAGTACTTC.

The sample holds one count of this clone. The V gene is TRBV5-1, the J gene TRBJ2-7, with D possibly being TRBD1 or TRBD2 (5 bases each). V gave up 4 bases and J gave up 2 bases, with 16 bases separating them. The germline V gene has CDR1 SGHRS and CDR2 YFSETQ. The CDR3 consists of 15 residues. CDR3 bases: TGCGCCAGCAGCAGGGACCCGGCTCCGACCTACGAGCAGTACTTC. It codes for CASSRDPAPTYEQYF.

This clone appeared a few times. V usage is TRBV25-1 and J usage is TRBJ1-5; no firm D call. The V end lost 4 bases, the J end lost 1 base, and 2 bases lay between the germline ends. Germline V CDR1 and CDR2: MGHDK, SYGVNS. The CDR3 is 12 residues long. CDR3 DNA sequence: TGTGCCAGCAGTGGCAGCAATCAGCCCCAGCATTTT. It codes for CASSGSNQPQHF.

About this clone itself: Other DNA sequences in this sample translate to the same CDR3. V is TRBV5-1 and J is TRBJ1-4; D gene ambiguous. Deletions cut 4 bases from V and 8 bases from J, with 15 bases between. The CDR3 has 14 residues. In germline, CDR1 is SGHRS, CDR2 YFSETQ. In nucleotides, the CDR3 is TGCGCCAGCAGCCCGGGTGTGGAGGTGGAAAAACTGTTTTTT. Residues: CASSPGVEVEKLFF.

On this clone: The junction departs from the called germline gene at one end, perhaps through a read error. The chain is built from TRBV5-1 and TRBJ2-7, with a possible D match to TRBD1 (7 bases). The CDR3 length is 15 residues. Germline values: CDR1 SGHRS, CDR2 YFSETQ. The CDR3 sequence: CASSHRQGLSNEQYF. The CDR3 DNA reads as TGCGCCAGCAGCCACCGACAGGGACTCTCCAACGAGCAGTACTTC. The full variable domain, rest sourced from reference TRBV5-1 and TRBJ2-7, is KAGVTQTPRYLIKTRGQQVTLSCSPISGHRSVSWYQQTPGQGLQFLFEYFSETQRNKGNFPGRFSGRQFSNSRSEMNVSTLELGDSALYLCASSHRQGLSNEQYFGPGTRLTVT.

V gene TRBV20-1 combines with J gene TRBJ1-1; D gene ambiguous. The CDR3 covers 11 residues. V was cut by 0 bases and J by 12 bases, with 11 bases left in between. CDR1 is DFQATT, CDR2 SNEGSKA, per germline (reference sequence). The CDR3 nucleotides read TGCAGTGCTAGAGATCAAGGGAGTACTTTCTTT. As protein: CSARDQGSTFF.

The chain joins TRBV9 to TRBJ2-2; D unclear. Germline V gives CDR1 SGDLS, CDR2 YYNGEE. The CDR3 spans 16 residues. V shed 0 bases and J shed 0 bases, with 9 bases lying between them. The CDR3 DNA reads TGTGCCAGCAGCGTAGAACTCCTCGCGAACACCGGGGAGCTGTTTTTT. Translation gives CASSVELLANTGELFF.

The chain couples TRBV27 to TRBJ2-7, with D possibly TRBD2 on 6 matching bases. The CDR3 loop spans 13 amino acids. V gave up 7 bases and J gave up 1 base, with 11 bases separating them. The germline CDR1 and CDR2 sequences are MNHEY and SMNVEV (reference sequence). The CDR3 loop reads CASTSGSSYEQYF. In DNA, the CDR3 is TGTGCCAGCACCAGCGGGTCTTCCTACGAGCAGTACTTC.

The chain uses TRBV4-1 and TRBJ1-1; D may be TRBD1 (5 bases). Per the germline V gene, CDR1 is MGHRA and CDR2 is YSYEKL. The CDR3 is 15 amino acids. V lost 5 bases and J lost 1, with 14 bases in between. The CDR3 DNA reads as TGCGCCAGCAGCTCCCAGGGCCCAGGGAACACTGAAGCTTTCTTT. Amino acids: CASSSQGPGNTEAFF.

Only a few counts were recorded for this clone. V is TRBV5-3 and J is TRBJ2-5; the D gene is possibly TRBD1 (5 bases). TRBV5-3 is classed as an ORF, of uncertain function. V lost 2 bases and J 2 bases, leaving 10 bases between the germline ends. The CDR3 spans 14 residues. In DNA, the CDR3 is TGTGCCAGAAGCTTAGACAGCTGTCAAGAGACCCAGTACTTC. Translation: CARSLDSCQETQYF.

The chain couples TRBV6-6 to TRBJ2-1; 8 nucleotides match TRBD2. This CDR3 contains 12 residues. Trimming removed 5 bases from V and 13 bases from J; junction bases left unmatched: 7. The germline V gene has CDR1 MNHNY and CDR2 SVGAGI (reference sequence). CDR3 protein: CASSPLGTSQFF. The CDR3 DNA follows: TGTGCCAGCAGTCCTCTGGGGACTAGTCAGTTCTTC.